The 27 T cell receptor beta chains presented below share a single source sample, sequenced in a study of Graves' ophthalmopathy and Graves' hyperthyroidism listed by TCRdb under 2018. Reads for this sample came from an Illumina HiSeq 2000. For repertoire sequencing, the TCR beta CDR3 regions were amplified from RNA transcripts. The first round of RT-PCR was done with HTBI primers and the Qiagen OneStep RT-PCR kit, and was followed by a second round of multiplex PCR, then size selection and purification. TCRdb took the public reads, trimmed them with fastp at Q25, ran MiXCR for clone calling and kept in-frame beta chains. Each entry merges the rows of one CDR3 protein and shows their most common DNA and genes. The sample table lists around 600,000 distinct CDR3 sequences, over 40% of them with a count of one. The ten largest clonotypes hold 3% to 4% of the sample. What was sequenced was peripheral blood. Source of these receptors: an adult man with Graves' ophthalmopathy.

This sequence joins TRBV10-3 and TRBJ2-5, with D possibly being TRBD1 (6 bases). From germline, CDR1 is ENHRY and CDR2 SYGVKD. With 2 bases removed from V and 3 bases from J, the gap between germline ends came to 10 bases. CDR3 length: 14 amino acids. The DNA for the CDR3 is TGTGCCATCAGTGAGGGACAGACAAAAGAGACCCAGTACTTC. Translation gives CAISEGQTKETQYF.

This clonotype was detected many times. The V call is TRBV20-1, the J call TRBJ2-7, with D possibly called TRBD1 or TRBD2 (5 bases each). The CDR3 spans 13 residues. V was clipped by 6 bases and J by 0 bases, with 12 bases between them. Looked up from germline, CDR1 is DFQATT and CDR2 is SNEGSKA (reference sequence). This CDR3 reads CSAPGRSSYEQYF. In nucleotides, the CDR3 is TGCAGTGCGCCGGGACGGAGCTCCTACGAGCAGTACTTC.

Note on this clonotype: It may be a read error: a sequence one base away is much more abundant. The rearrangement uses TRBV7-8 and TRBJ1-5; 7 bases map to TRBD1. The CDR3 covers 15 residues. Germline CDR1 reads SGHVS; CDR2 reads FQNEAQ. With V trimmed by 3 bases and J by 6 bases, 8 bases remained unmatched. This CDR3 reads CASSLFMGDSQPQHF. The CDR3 nucleotides are TGTGCCAGCAGCTTGTTTATGGGGGACAGTCAGCCCCAGCATTTT.

The table lists this clonotype with many counts. This chain uses TRBV7-2 with TRBJ1-1; 7 bases line up with TRBD1. V lost 5 bases to trimming and J lost 4 bases; unmatched junction nucleotides: 4. Germline values: CDR1 SGHTA, CDR2 FQGNSA. CDR3 size: 13 residues. Here the CDR3 DNA reads TGTGCCAGCAGCCAGACAGGGATCACTGAAGCTTTCTTT. Its translation is CASSQTGITEAFF.

The CDR3 bases are TGCAGTGCTAGAGTTCCAGGGCAGAATTCACCCCTCCACTTT. Protein sequence: CSARVPGQNSPLHF. The rearrangement uses TRBV20-1 and TRBJ1-6, with a tentative D call TRBD1 (5 bases). The V end lost 1 base, the J end lost 7 bases, and 11 bases lay between the germline ends. CDR1 and CDR2 from the germline V gene are DFQATT and SNEGSKA (reference sequence). The CDR3 runs 14 residues.

Of note for this clonotype: Germline and junction disagree at one end, which may indicate a read error. This chain joins TRBV12-3 or TRBV12-4 and TRBJ1-1; TRBD1 might be the D (6 bases). This CDR3 is 17 amino acids long. The CDR3 reads CAGSSLTLAQGNTEAFF. CDR3 coding DNA: TGTGCCGGCAGTTCCTTAACCCTCGCACAGGGGAACACTGAAGCTTTCTTT.

This chain links TRBV29-1 with TRBJ1-1; weak D call: TRBD1 (6 bases). This CDR3 region has 13 residues. Germline CDR1 SQVTM, CDR2 ANQGSEA. With 3 bases removed from V and 4 bases from J, the gap between germline ends came to 12 bases. The CDR3 region is CSVEYGTPTEAFF. In nucleotides, the CDR3 is TGCAGCGTTGAGTACGGGACACCCACTGAAGCTTTCTTT.

As to this clonotype: Because the CDR3 is missing its conserved closing phenylalanine or tryptophan, this is likely a read error. No DNA is shown, since the ends of the CDR3 on it are uncertain; the CDR3 is the one TCRdb lists. The V call is TRBV29-1, the J call TRBJ2-1; the table calls TRBD1, which could not be checked here. The germline V gene has CDR1 SQVTM and CDR2 ANQGSEA. The CDR3 is 9 amino acids long, termini counted. CDR3 sequence: CSVGAGEVY.

V usage is TRBV5-4 and J usage is TRBJ1-5, with D uncertain. V gave up 0 bases and J gave up 3 bases, with 13 bases separating them. CDR1 is SGHNT, CDR2 YYREEE, per germline (reference sequence). This CDR3 region has 16 residues. CDR3 DNA: TGTGCCAGCAGCTTGGATCTCGGCGGCGACAATCAGCCCCAGCATTTT. Its translation is CASSLDLGGDNQPQHF.

This clonotype was recorded a few times. This chain uses TRBV6-1 with TRBJ2-2, with 12 positions matching TRBD1. The CDR3 runs 14 residues. Germline V gene data show CDR1 as MNHNS and CDR2 as SASEGT. V gave up 9 bases and J gave up 4 bases; unmatched junction bases: 3. The CDR3 nucleotides are TGTGCCAGTGGGACAGGGGGCTTCACCGGGGAGCTGTTTTTT. As protein: CASGTGGFTGELFF.

This clonotype was seen ten or more times. The gene calls are TRBV7-2 and TRBJ2-5; 8 bases are shared with TRBD2. This CDR3 comprises 15 residues. CDR1 is SGHTA, CDR2 FQGNSA, per germline. Trimming at V came to 1 base and at J to 5 bases, leaving 6 bases not matched to a gene. This chain's CDR3 is CASSLDPGGPETQYF. CDR3 sequence (DNA): TGTGCCAGCAGCTTAGATCCGGGGGGGCCGGAGACCCAGTACTTC.

This clonotype occurred many times. This chain joins TRBV19 and TRBJ1-1; D perhaps matches TRBD1 (5 bases). The CDR3 spans 13 residues. Trimming removed 11 bases from V and 5 bases from J, with 18 bases in between. Germline CDR1 is LNHDA and CDR2 is SQIVND (reference sequence). For the CDR3, the DNA is TGTGCCTCACGAGCCCAGGGAGGGACTGAAGCTTTCTTT. Translating it yields CASRAQGGTEAFF.

The rearrangement uses TRBV24-1 and TRBJ1-6; D might be TRBD1 (5 bases). CDR1 KGHDR and CDR2 SFDVKD come from the germline V gene. Trimming took off 7 bases at V and 9 bases at J, with 24 bases between the two ends. The CDR3 sequence is 17 residues long. CDR3 bases: TGTGCCACCAGGGGGAAGCGGGGGGGATTATTGGTTTCACCCCTCCACTTT. Translation: CATRGKRGGLLVSPLHF.

A single count supports this clonotype. Just one base apart from a much larger clone, this may be a read error. This chain links TRBV10-3 with TRBJ2-5, with 7 bases matching TRBD1. The CDR3 sequence is 15 residues long. In germline, CDR1 is ENHRY, CDR2 SYGVKD. The ends lost 5 bases at V and 3 bases at J; junction bases unmatched: 9. The CDR3 protein is CAISYSWDSKETQYF. DNA of the CDR3: TGTGCCATCAGTTACTCGTGGGACAGCAAAGAGACCCAGTACTTC.

The V and J genes are TRBV20-1 and TRBJ2-7; D could derive from TRBD1 or TRBD2 (5 bases each). Trimming pared 6 bases from V and 1 base from J, leaving 13 bases between. The CDR3 contains 13 residues. Per germline, CDR1 DFQATT and CDR2 SNEGSKA (reference sequence). The DNA for the CDR3 is TGCAGTGCCCAGGGACGAATATCCTACGAGCAGTACTTC. This gives the protein CSAQGRISYEQYF.

The rearrangement links TRBV2 to TRBJ2-5; D is tentatively TRBD1 or TRBD2 (5 bases each). The CDR3 loop spans 14 amino acids. CDR1 is SNHLY, CDR2 FYNNEI, per germline. The V end lost 5 bases, the J end lost 5 bases, and 15 bases lay between the germline ends. CDR3 sequence (DNA): TGTGCCAGCAGTCTTCGGGCCTGGGGGGAGACCCAGTACTTC. Translated, it gives CASSLRAWGETQYF.

The sample holds a few counts of this clonotype. V usage is TRBV4-1 and J usage is TRBJ2-7; tentative D call: TRBD2 (5 bases). Per the germline V gene, CDR1 is MGHRA and CDR2 is YSYEKL. This CDR3 comprises 13 residues. Trimming cost V 4 bases and J 4 bases, with 11 bases left between them. The CDR3 loop is CASSLRTLYEQYF. The DNA for the CDR3 is TGCGCCAGCAGCCTCAGGACTCTTTACGAGCAGTACTTC.

This clonotype has just a few counts. This chain connects TRBV20-1 to TRBJ2-7; D ambiguous. Germline values: CDR1 DFQATT, CDR2 SNEGSKA (reference sequence). Trimming took 2 bases from V and 0 from J, leaving 8 bases between them. The CDR3 runs 13 residues. CDR3 in amino acids: CSARKGFSYEQYF. The DNA for the CDR3 is TGCAGTGCTAGAAAGGGTTTCTCCTACGAGCAGTACTTC.

The chain carries TRBV15 and TRBJ1-5; 7 nucleotides align to TRBD1. The CDR3 is 17 amino acids. The V and J ends lost 4 bases and 0 bases, in that order; junction bases with no gene match: 9. In germline, CDR1 is LNHNV, CDR2 YYDKDF (reference sequence). CDR3 nucleotides: TGTGCCACCAGCATAGGACAGGCGATCTATAGCAATCAGCCCCAGCATTTT. It encodes CATSIGQAIYSNQPQHF.

This clonotype was picked up many times. This chain joins TRBV29-1 and TRBJ2-6; 9 bases match TRBD1. Losses at the gene ends were 6 bases for V and 1 base for J; bases not matched to a gene: 7. The CDR3 is 16 amino acids. Germline CDR1 reads SQVTM; CDR2 reads ANQGSEA. The CDR3 spells CSVGTGFSSGANVLTF. The CDR3 bases are TGCAGCGTAGGGACAGGGTTTTCGTCTGGGGCCAACGTCCTGACTTTC.

This clonotype was found a few times. The CDR3 nucleotides read TGTGCCAGCAGTTACATGGGATTCAATCAGCCCCAGCATTTT. Protein sequence: CASSYMGFNQPQHF. V gene TRBV6-2 or TRBV6-3 combines with J gene TRBJ1-5; D ambiguous. The CDR3 has 14 residues. Germline-derived CDR1 and CDR2 are MNHEY and SVGEGT. V lost 2 bases and J 3 bases, leaving 8 bases between the germline ends.

Ten or more counts support this clonotype. This CDR3 reads CATSSGTNSGNTIYF. DNA of the CDR3: TGTGCCACCAGCAGCGGGACAAACTCTGGAAACACCATATATTTT. The chain uses TRBV15 and TRBJ1-3; the D gene is possibly TRBD1 (6 bases). The CDR3 length is 15 residues. CDR1 and CDR2 (germline): LNHNV, YYDKDF (reference sequence). V was cut by 3 bases and J by 0 bases, with 9 bases left in between.

The chain combines TRBV29-1 with TRBJ1-4; tentatively, D is TRBD1 (5 bases). Germline values: CDR1 SQVTM, CDR2 ANQGSEA. CDR3 size: 13 residues. V gave up 4 bases and J gave up 6 bases, with 12 bases separating them. Written as DNA, the CDR3 is TGCAGCGTTGTTATCGGGGGTCATGAAAAACTGTTTTTT. Translated: CSVVIGGHEKLFF.

This chain connects TRBV7-9 to TRBJ2-5; D ambiguous. Germline CDR1 and CDR2: SEHNR and FQNEAQ (reference sequence). The V and J ends lost 2 bases and 10 bases respectively, with 11 bases between them. CDR3 size: 12 residues. CDR3 nucleotides: TGTGCCAGCAGCTTAACTGGTGGGGACCAGTACTTC. The encoded protein is CASSLTGGDQYF.

The chain uses TRBV6-5 and TRBJ1-2, with 11 nucleotides matching TRBD1. The CDR3 has 12 amino acids. Trimming removed 6 bases from V and 9 bases from J; junction bases left unmatched: 3. Germline V gene data show CDR1 as MNHEY and CDR2 as SVGAGI. The CDR3 reads CASSGTGGSYTF. The CDR3 DNA reads TGTGCCAGCAGCGGGACAGGGGGGAGCTACACCTTC.

At least ten counts were recorded for this clonotype. The chain recombines TRBV7-3 with TRBJ1-1, with no clear D. CDR1 SGHTA and CDR2 FQGTGA come from the germline V gene. The V end lost 4 bases, the J end lost 9 bases, and 12 bases lay between the germline ends. CDR3 length equals 12 residues. Here the CDR3 reads CASSSRTSKAFF. The CDR3 nucleotides read TGTGCCAGCAGCTCAAGGACGAGTAAAGCTTTCTTT.

A remark on this clonotype: Just one base apart from a much larger clone, this may be a read error. The V gene is TRBV2, the J gene TRBJ2-7; no definite D call. With 1 base removed from V and 8 bases from J, the gap between germline ends came to 9 bases. The CDR3 length is 12 residues. In germline, CDR1 is SNHLY, CDR2 FYNNEI. CDR3 region: CASSEGFNKQYF. CDR3 DNA: TGTGCCAGCAGTGAAGGGTTTAACAAGCAGTACTTC. Variable domain in full (rest from reference TRBV2 and TRBJ2-7): EPEVTQTPSHQVTQMGQEVILRCVPISNHLYFYWYRQILGQKVEFLVSFYNNEISEKSEIFDDQFSVERPDGSNFTLKIRSTKLEDSAMYFCASSEGFNKQYFGPGTRLTVT.